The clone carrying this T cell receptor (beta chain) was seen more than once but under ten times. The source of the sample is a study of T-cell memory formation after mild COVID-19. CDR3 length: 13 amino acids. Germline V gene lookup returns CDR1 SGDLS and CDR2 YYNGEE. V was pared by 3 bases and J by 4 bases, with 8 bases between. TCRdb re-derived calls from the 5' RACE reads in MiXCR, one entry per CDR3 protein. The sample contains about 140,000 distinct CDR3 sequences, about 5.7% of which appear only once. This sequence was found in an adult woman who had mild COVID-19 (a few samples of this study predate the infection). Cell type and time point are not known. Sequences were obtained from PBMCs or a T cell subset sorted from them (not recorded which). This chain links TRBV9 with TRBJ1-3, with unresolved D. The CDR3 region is CASSGIQGNTIYF. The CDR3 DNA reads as TGTGCCAGCAGCGGAATACAGGGAAACACCATATATTTT.